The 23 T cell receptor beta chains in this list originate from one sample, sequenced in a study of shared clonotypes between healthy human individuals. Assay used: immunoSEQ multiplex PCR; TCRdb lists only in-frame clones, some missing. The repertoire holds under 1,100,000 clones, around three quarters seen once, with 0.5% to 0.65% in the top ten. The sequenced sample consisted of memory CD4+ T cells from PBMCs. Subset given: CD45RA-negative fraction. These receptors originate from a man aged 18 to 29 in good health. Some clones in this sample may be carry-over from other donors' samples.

CDR3 bases: TGCAGCGTTGAAGACAGGGTAGGCCGAGGGCAGTTCTTC. It encodes CSVEDRVGRGQFF. The chain links TRBV29-1 to TRBJ2-1; possible D gene TRBD1, 5 bases. CDR1 and CDR2 from the germline V gene are SQVTM and ANQGSEA. The CDR3 spans 13 residues. The germline V and J ends were trimmed by 0 bases and 12 bases, with 15 bases remaining between them.

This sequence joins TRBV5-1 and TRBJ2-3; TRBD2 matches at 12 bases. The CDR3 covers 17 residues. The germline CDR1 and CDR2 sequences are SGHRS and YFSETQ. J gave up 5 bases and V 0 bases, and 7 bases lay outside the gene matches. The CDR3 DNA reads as TGCGCCAGCAGCTTGGCGACTAGCGGGAGTGGGGGAGATACGCAGTATTTT. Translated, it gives CASSLATSGSGGDTQYF.

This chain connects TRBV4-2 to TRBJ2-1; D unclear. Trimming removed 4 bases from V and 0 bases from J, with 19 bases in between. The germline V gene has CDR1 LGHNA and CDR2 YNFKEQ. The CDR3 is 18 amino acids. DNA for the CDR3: TGTGCCAGCAGCCCCGGAATTCGTCCCTCAAGCTCCTACAATGAGCAGTTCTTC. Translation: CASSPGIRPSSSYNEQFF.

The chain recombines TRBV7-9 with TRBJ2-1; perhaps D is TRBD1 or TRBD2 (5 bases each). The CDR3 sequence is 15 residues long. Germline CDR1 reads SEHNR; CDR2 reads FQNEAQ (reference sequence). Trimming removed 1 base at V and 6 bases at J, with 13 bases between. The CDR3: CASSLGLRDLNEQFF. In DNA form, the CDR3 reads TGTGCCAGCAGCTTAGGCTTAAGGGACCTCAATGAGCAGTTCTTC.

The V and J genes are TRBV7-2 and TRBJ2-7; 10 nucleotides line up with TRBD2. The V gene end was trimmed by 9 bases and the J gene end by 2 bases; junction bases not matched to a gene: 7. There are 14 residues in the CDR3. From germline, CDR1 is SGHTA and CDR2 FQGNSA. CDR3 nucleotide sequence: TGTGCCAGTCATCCCGGGACTAGCGCCTACGAGCAGTACTTC. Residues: CASHPGTSAYEQYF.

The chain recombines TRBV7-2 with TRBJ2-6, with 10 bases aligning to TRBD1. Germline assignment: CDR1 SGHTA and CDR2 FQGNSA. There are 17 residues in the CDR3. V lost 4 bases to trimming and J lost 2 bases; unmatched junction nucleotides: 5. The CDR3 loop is CASSSRQGAPGANVLTF. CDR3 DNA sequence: TGTGCCAGCAGCTCCAGACAGGGGGCCCCTGGGGCCAACGTCCTGACTTTC.

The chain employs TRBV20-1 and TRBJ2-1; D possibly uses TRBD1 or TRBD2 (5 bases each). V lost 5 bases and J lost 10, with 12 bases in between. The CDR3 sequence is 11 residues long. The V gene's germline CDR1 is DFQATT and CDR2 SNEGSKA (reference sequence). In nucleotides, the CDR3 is TGCAGTGCTGGCCCCGGGGACGAGCAGTTCTTC. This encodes CSAGPGDEQFF.

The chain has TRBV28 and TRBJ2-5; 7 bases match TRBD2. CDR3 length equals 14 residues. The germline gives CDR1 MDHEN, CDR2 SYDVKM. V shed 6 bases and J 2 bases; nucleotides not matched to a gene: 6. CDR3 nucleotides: TGTGCCAGCAGATGGGGGGGAAGTCAAGAGACCCAGTACTTC. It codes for CASRWGGSQETQYF.

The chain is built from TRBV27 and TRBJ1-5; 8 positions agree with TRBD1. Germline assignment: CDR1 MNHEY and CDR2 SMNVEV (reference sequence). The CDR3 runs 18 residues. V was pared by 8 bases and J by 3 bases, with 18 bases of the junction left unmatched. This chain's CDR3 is CASPLNWDRNRVNQPQHF. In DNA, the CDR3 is TGTGCCAGCCCCCTCAACTGGGACAGGAATAGAGTCAATCAGCCCCAGCATTTT.

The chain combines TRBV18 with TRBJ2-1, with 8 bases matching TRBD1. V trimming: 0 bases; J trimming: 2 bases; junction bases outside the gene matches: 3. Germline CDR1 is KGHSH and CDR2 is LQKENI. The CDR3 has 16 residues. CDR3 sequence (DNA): TGTGCCAGCTCACCACCTGGACAGGGCCCCTACAATGAGCAGTTCTTC. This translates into CASSPPGQGPYNEQFF.

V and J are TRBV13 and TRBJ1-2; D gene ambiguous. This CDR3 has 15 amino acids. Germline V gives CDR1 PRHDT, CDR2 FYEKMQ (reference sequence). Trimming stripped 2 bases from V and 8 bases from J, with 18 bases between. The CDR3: CASSLIGLVDYGYTF. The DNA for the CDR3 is TGTGCCAGCAGCTTAATTGGGCTAGTGGATTACGGCTACACCTTC.

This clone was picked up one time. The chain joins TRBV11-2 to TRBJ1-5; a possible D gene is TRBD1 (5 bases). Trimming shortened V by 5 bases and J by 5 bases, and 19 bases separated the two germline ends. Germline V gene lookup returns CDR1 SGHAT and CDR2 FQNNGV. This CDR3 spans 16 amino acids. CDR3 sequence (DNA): TGTGCCAGCAGCCCCGGGGGGGGGACCATTTATCAGCCCCAGCATTTT. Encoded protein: CASSPGGGTIYQPQHF.

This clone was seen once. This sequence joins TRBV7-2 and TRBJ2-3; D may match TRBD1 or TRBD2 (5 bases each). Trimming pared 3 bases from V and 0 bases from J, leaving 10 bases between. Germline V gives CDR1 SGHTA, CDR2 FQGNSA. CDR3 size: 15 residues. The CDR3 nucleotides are TGTGCCAGCAGCTTTCGGGACGGGAGCACAGATACGCAGTATTTT. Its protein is CASSFRDGSTDTQYF.

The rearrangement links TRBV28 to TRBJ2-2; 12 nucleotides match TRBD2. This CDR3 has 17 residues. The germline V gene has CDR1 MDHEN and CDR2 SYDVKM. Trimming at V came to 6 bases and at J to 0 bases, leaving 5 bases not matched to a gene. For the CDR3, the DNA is TGTGCCAGCAGCCCGACTAGCGGGAGAGCGAACACCGGGGAGCTGTTTTTT. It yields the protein CASSPTSGRANTGELFF. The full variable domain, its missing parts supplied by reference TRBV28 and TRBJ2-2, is DVKVTQSSRYLVKRTGEKVFLECVQDMDHENMFWYRQDPGLGLRLIYFSYDVKMKEKGDIPEGYSVSREKKERFSLILESASTNQTSMYLCASSPTSGRANTGELFFGEGSRLTVL.

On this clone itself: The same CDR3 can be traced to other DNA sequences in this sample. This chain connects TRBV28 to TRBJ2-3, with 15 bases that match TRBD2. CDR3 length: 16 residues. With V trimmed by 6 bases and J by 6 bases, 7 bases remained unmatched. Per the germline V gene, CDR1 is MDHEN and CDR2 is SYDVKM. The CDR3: CASSPAGLAGGDTQYF. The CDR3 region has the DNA TGTGCCAGCAGCCCCGCGGGACTAGCGGGAGGCGATACGCAGTATTTT.

The CDR3 is CASSTTGGSGAKNIQYF. The DNA of the CDR3 is TGTGCCAGCAGCACCACCGGGGGGTCCGGGGCCAAAAACATTCAGTACTTC. The chain links TRBV9 to TRBJ2-4; TRBD2 agrees at 7 bases. Germline assignment: CDR1 SGDLS and CDR2 YYNGEE. The CDR3 covers 17 residues. Trimming removed 4 bases from V and 1 base from J; junction bases left unmatched: 11.

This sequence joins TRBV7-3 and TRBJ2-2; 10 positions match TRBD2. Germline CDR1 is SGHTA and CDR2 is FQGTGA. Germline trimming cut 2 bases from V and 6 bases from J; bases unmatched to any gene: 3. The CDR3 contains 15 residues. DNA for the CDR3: TGTGCCAGCAGCTTACTAGCGGGAGTGGCCGGGGAGCTGTTTTTT. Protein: CASSLLAGVAGELFF.

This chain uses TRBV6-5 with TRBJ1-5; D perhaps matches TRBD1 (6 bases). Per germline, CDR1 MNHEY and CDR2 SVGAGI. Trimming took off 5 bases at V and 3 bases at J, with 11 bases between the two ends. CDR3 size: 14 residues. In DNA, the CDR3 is TGTGCCAGCAGTCGTGAGGGGGACAATCAGCCCCAGCATTTT. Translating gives CASSREGDNQPQHF.

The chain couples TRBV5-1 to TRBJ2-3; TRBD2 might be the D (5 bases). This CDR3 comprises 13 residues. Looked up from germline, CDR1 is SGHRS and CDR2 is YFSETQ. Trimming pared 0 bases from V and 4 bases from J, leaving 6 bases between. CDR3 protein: CASSLDGADTQYF. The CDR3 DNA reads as TGCGCCAGCAGCTTGGACGGGGCAGATACGCAGTATTTT.

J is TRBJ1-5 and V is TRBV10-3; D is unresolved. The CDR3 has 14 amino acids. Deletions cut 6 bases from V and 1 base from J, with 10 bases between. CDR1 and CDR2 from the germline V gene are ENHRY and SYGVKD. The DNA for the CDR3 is TGTGCCATCAGCCGAGACGGGAGCAATCAGCCCCAGCATTTT. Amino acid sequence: CAISRDGSNQPQHF.

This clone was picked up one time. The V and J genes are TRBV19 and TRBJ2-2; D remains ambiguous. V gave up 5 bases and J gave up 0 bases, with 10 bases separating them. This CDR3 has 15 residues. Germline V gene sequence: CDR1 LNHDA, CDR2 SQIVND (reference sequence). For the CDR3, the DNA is TGTGCCAGTAGTTCCCGGACGGCGAACACCGGGGAGCTGTTTTTT. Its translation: CASSSRTANTGELFF. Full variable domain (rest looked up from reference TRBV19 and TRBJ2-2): DGGITQSPKYLFRKEGQNVTLSCEQNLNHDAMYWYRQDPGQGLRLIYYSQIVNDFQKGDIAEGYSVSREKKESFPLTVTSAQKNPTAFYLCASSSRTANTGELFFGEGSRLTVL.

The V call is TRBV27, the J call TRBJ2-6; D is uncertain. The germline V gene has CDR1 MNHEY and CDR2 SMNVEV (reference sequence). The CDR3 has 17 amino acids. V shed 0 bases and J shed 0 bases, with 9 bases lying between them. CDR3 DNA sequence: TGTGCCAGCAGTTTATCGAAAGGGTTCTCTGGGGCCAACGTCCTGACTTTC. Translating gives CASSLSKGFSGANVLTF. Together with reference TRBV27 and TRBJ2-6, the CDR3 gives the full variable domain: EAQVTQNPRYLITVTGKKLTVTCSQNMNHEYMSWYRQDPGLGLRQIYYSMNVEVTDKGDVPEGYKVSRKEKRNFPLILESPSPNQTSLYFCASSLSKGFSGANVLTFGAGSRLTVL.

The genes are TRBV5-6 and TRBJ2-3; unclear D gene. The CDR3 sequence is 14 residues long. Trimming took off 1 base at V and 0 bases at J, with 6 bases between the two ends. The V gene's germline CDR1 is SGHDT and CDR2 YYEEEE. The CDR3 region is CASSLTRSTDTQYF. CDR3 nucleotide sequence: TGTGCCAGCAGCTTGACTCGGAGCACAGATACGCAGTATTTT. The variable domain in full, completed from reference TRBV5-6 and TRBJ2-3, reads DAGVTQSPTHLIKTRGQQVTLRCSPKSGHDTVSWYQQALGQGPQFIFQYYEEEERQRGNFPDRFSGHQFPNYSSELNVNALLLGDSALYLCASSLTRSTDTQYFGPGTRLTVL.